This T cell receptor (beta chain) derives from a study of cytomegalovirus exposure and HLA in healthy donors. Here immunoSEQ multiplex PCR was the method, and the copy in TCRdb shows in-frame clones only, minus some. The table records over 120,000 clones, around 90% of them present only once. The CDR3 length is 15 residues. Germline V lookup: CDR1 MNHNS, CDR2 SASEGT. V shed 5 bases and J 2 bases; nucleotides not matched to a gene: 8. This chain joins TRBV6-1 and TRBJ1-1; 7 positions match TRBD1. The clonotype originates from a young man in good health and CMV-seropositive. The sequencing sample was made of PBMCs. The CDR3 region has the DNA TGTGCCAGCAGTATCCGGACAGGAGCAAACACTGAAGCTTTCTTT. Translation gives CASSIRTGANTEAFF.